This paragraph covers one T cell receptor beta chain sequence. The data were obtained in a study of cytomegalovirus exposure and HLA in healthy donors. The PCR was carried out with 60 Vbeta primers and 13 Jbeta primers. The protocol was immunoSEQ multiplex PCR, while the TCRdb copy is restricted to in-frame clones and leaves out a portion. The sample table includes under 200,000 clones. The CDR3 is made up of 15 amino acids. Germline values: CDR1 LGHNA, CDR2 YSLEER. V lost 1 base and J 0 bases, leaving 7 bases between the germline ends. The chain has TRBV4-3 and TRBJ1-3; D perhaps matches TRBD1 (6 bases). The clonotype originates from a young woman in good health and CMV-seropositive. The sequencing sample was made of PBMCs. The CDR3 is CASSQVQGSGNTIYF. In nucleotides, the CDR3 is TGCGCCAGCAGCCAAGTACAGGGCTCTGGAAACACCATATATTTT.